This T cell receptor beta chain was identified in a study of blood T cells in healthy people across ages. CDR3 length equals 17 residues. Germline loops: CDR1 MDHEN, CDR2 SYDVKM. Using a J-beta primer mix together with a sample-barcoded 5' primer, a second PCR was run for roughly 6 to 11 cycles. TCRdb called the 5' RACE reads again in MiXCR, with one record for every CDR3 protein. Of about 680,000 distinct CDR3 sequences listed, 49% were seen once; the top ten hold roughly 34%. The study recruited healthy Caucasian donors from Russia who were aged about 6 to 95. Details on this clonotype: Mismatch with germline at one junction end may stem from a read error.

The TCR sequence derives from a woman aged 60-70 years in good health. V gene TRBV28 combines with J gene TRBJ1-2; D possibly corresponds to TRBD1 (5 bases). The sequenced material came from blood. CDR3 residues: CASSLEGSGGRRSGYAF. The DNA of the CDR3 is TGTGCCAGCAGTTTAGAAGGGTCCGGGGGAAGGCGTAGTGGCTACGCCTTC.